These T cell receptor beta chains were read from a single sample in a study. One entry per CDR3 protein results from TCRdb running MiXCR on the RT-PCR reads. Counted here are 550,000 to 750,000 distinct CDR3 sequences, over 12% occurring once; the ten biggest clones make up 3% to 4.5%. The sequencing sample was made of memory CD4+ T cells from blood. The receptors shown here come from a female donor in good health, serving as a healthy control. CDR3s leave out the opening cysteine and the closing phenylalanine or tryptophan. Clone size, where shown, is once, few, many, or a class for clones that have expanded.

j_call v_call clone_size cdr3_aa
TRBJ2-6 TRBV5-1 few ASSVLASGANVLT
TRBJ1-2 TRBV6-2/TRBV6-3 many ASKITGTVDYGYT
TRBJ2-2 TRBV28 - ASSSLAGVPGELF
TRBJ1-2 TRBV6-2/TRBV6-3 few ASSYLGGNYGYT
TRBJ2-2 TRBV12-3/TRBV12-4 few GTGTNTGELF
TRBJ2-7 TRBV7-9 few ASSPRGQGVVEQY
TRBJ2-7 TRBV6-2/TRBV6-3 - ASSYSLSGVVSYEQY
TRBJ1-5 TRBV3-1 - ASSQGAGSNQPQH
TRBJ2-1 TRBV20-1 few SARMTSGRALEQF
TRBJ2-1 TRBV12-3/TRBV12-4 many ASTSGTQTYNEQF
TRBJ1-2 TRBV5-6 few ASSDDVLFNYGYT
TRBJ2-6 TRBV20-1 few SARDWTSGANVLT
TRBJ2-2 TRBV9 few ASSPHVGGPNTGELF
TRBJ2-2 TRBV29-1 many SVVPSGIIGELF
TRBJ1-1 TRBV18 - ASSPRRGTGITEAF
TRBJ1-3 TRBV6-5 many ASSYGQDSRNTIY
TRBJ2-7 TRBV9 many ASSSWDRASHEQY
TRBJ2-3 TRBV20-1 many SATWTSGSLSTDTQY